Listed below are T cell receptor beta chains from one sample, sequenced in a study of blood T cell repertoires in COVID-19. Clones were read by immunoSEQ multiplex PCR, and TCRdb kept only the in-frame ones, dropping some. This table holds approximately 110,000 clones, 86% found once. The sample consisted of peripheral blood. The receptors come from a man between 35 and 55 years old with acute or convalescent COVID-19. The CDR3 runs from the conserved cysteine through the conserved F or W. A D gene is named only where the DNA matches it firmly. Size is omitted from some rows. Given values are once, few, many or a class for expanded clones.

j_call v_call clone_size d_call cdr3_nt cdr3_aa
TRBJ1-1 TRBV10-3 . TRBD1 TGTGCCACCACCGGACAGGGGGAGAGTGAAGCTTTCTTT CATTGQGESEAFF
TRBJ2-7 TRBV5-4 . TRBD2 TGTGCCAGCAGCTTGAGCTCCGGGGGGACCTACGAGCAGTACTTC CASSLSSGGTYEQYF
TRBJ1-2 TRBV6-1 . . TGTGCCAGCAGTGAATTTGGAGGGTCTAACTATGGCTACACCTTC CASSEFGGSNYGYTF
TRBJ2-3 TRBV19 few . TGTGCCAGTAGTATAGAAAGGAGGGATACGCAGTATTTT CASSIERRDTQYF
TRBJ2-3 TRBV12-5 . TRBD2 TGTGCTAGTGGTTTTCGGGGACTAGCGGACCCTAGCACAGATACGCAGTATTTT CASGFRGLADPSTDTQYF
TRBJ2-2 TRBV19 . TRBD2 TGTGCCACTAGGGAGGGGCACAACACCGGGGAGCTGTTTTTT CATREGHNTGELFF
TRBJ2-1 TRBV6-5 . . TGTGCCAGCAGTTACAAGAGAGAGCAGTTCTTC CASSYKREQFF
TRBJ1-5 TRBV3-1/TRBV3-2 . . TGTGCCAGCAGCCAAGGGAGGGGTAATCAGCCCCAGCATTTT CASSQGRGNQPQHF
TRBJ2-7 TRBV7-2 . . TGTGCCAGCAGCCAGTGGGACACCGGCTACGAGCAGTACTTC CASSQWDTGYEQYF
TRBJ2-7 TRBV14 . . TGTGCCAGCAGCCAAGAAAGGTCGACGTGGACTACCAAAGGGTCCTACGAGCAGTACTTC CASSQERSTWTTKGSYEQYF
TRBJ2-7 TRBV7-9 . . TGTGCCAGCAGCTTACGGGTTCCCGAGCAGTACTTC CASSLRVPEQYF
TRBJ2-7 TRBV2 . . TGTGCCAGCAGTGACGGGGGACCCCCCTACGAGCAGTACTTC CASSDGGPPYEQYF
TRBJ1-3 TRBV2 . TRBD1 TGTGCCAGCAGTGAATGGACAGGGTTCAACACCATATATTTT CASSEWTGFNTIYF
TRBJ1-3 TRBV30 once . TGTGCCTGGAGTGTTAGGGGCTACTCTGGAAACACCATATATTTT CAWSVRGYSGNTIYF
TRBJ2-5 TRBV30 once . TGTGCCTGGAGTGTAAGCGGAACTCAAGAGACCCAGTACTTC CAWSVSGTQETQYF
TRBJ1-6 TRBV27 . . TGTGCCAGCAGGAGGATCGATAATTCACCCCTCCACTTT CASRRIDNSPLHF
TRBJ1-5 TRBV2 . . TGTGCCAGCACCGGGACATCGAATCAGCCCCAGCATTTT CASTGTSNQPQHF